This TCR beta chain was obtained from a study of cytomegalovirus exposure and HLA in healthy donors. Background on the study: In terms of ancestry, the Caucasian-associated cluster contained about 80% of the roughly 400 genotyped donors. Findings and caveats of the study: Researchers catalogued about 150 TCR beta chains as cytomegalovirus-associated.

The ends were cut back, 0 bases at V and 5 bases at J, with 11 bases in the middle. CDR1 and CDR2 from the germline V gene are MGHRA and YSYEKL. The CDR3 sequence is 15 residues long. It was with 60 Vbeta and 13 Jbeta primers that the PCR ran. Using immunoSEQ multiplex PCR, the repertoire was profiled, and TCRdb retains in-frame clones only, with some absent. The sample gives 150,000 to 200,000 clones, about 87% of which show up once; 1.5% to 2% is in the top ten. Points on this clone: No antigen is known for it.

Sequenced input: PBMCs. The source of this sequence is a woman in her late teens or twenties in good health and CMV-seronegative. V is TRBV4-1 and J is TRBJ1-5; D possibly corresponds to TRBD1 (5 bases). The CDR3 is CASSQDLHRYQPQHF. CDR3 DNA: TGCGCCAGCAGCCAAGATTTACACAGGTATCAGCCCCAGCATTTT.